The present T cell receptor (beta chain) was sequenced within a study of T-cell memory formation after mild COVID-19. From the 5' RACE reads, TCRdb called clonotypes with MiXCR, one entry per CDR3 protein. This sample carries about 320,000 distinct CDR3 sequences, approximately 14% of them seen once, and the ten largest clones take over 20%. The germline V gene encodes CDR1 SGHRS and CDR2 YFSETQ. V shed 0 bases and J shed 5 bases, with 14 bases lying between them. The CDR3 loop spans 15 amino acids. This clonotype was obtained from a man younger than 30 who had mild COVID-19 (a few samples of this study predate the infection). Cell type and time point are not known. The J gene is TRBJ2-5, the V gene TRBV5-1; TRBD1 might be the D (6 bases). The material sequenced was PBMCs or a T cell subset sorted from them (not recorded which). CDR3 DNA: TGCGCCAGCAGCTTGGATACCCAGGGGTGGGAGACCCAGTACTTC. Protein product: CASSLDTQGWETQYF.